A single sample is the source of the 32 T cell receptor beta chains below, sequenced in a study of T-cell memory formation after mild COVID-19. One entry per CDR3 protein, called by TCRdb with MiXCR from the 5' RACE reads. The sample records 200,000 to 300,000 distinct CDR3 sequences, around 15% being singletons. The sequencing sample was made of PBMCs or a T cell subset sorted from them (not recorded which). Receptor source: a man younger than 35 who had mild COVID-19 (a few samples of this study predate the infection). Cell type and time point are not known.

The CDR3: CASSDKGVGNTIYF. In nucleotides, the CDR3 is TGTGCCAGCAGTGATAAAGGAGTTGGAAACACCATATATTTT. The V and J genes are TRBV2 and TRBJ1-3; D is unresolved. With 3 bases removed from V and 3 bases from J, the gap between germline ends came to 9 bases. The germline gives CDR1 SNHLY, CDR2 FYNNEI. The CDR3 spans 14 residues.

This clonotype was counted between two and nine times. One end of the junction is discordant with germline, which a read error may explain. The chain carries TRBV4-1 and TRBJ2-1; the match to TRBD1 covers 8 bases. The CDR3 length is 11 residues. Looked up from germline, CDR1 is MGHRA and CDR2 is YSYEKL. The CDR3 here is CASSQVDRAVF. CDR3 in DNA: TGCGCCAGCAGCCAAGTGGACAGGGCGGTCTTC.

The chain carries TRBV7-3 and TRBJ2-7; 7 bases are shared with TRBD2. V dropped 1 base and J dropped 0; count of bases not matched to a gene: 9. Germline assignment: CDR1 SGHTA and CDR2 FQGTGA. CDR3 length: 17 amino acids. The CDR3 reads CASSLMYYGGGSYEQYF. DNA of the CDR3: TGTGCCAGCAGCTTAATGTATTACGGCGGGGGCTCCTACGAGCAGTACTTC.

This clonotype has just a few counts. The V and J genes are TRBV7-2 and TRBJ2-1, with 7 bases fitting TRBD2. This CDR3 comprises 16 residues. With V trimmed by 3 bases and J by 4 bases, 9 bases remained unmatched. Per the germline V gene, CDR1 is SGHTA and CDR2 is FQGNSA. CDR3: CASSFRTRALYNEQFF. CDR3 coding DNA: TGTGCCAGCAGCTTTCGGACTAGGGCCCTTTACAATGAGCAGTTCTTC.

This clonotype was counted between two and nine times. The chain's CDR3 is CASSSIGQGTDQPQHF. CDR3 bases: TGTGCCAGCAGCAGTATCGGACAGGGGACTGATCAGCCCCAGCATTTT. V gene TRBV12-3 or TRBV12-4 combines with J gene TRBJ1-5; 9 nucleotides match TRBD1. The CDR3 is 16 amino acids. Trimming cost V 6 bases and J 5 bases; bases outside gene matches: 11.

This clonotype appeared a few times. The chain couples TRBV29-1 to TRBJ2-3; D is uncertain. The length of the CDR3 is 13 residues. Germline V gene data show CDR1 as SQVTM and CDR2 as ANQGSEA. V lost 1 base and J lost 3, with 8 bases in between. The CDR3 region has the DNA TGCAGCGTTGAAGCTTCCGGGACAGATACGCAGTATTTT. It yields the protein CSVEASGTDTQYF.

This clonotype was recorded many times. The chain has TRBV7-3 and TRBJ2-3, with D possibly called TRBD1 or TRBD2 (5 bases each). V gave up 5 bases and J gave up 0 bases, with 6 bases separating them. The CDR3 length is 13 residues. Per germline, CDR1 SGHTA and CDR2 FQGTGA. CDR3 nucleotide sequence: TGTGCCAGCAGCCGGGGCAGCACAGATACGCAGTATTTT. Its translation is CASSRGSTDTQYF.

The chain employs TRBV9 and TRBJ2-5; no reliable D call. Trimming cost V 0 bases and J 1 base, with 10 bases left between them. CDR1 is SGDLS and CDR2 is YYNGEE in the germline V gene. CDR3 length: 15 amino acids. This CDR3 is CASSVAGQTQETQYF. DNA for the CDR3: TGTGCCAGCAGCGTAGCTGGGCAGACCCAAGAGACCCAGTACTTC.

The chain combines TRBV6-4 with TRBJ2-4; D unresolved. Germline CDR1 is MRHNA and CDR2 is SNTAGT. This CDR3 has 13 residues. V was trimmed by 1 base and J by 6 bases, leaving 7 bases between them. The CDR3 region has the DNA TGTGCCAGCAGTGACTGGGCAGGAAACATTCAGTACTTC. This sequence encodes CASSDWAGNIQYF.

This chain uses TRBV5-1 with TRBJ1-1; D ambiguous. Trimming removed 1 base from V and 4 bases from J, with 8 bases in between. This CDR3 comprises 13 residues. Germline V gene sequence: CDR1 SGHRS, CDR2 YFSETQ. The CDR3 is CASSLSLGTEAFF. The DNA of the CDR3 is TGCGCCAGCAGCTTGTCACTTGGCACTGAAGCTTTCTTT.

About this clonotype: This CDR3 fails to terminate in the conserved phenylalanine or tryptophan, so it likely reflects a read error. This chain links TRBV5-1 with TRBJ2-7, with unresolved D. V lost 0 bases, J lost 1 base, and 8 bases lay in between. Germline CDR1 is SGHRS and CDR2 is YFSETQ. The CDR3 totals 14 residues. As DNA, the CDR3 is TGCGCCAGCAGCTTGGCTGCAGAGTCCTACGAGCAGTACTTA. This codes for CASSLAAESYEQYL.

The chain is built from TRBV11-2 and TRBJ2-7; D is perhaps TRBD1 or TRBD2 (5 bases each). CDR3 size: 15 residues. The V end lost 3 bases, the J end lost 3 bases, and 15 bases lay between the germline ends. The germline V gene has CDR1 SGHAT and CDR2 FQNNGV. CDR3 residues: CASSFGEGTHYEQYF. CDR3 nucleotide sequence: TGTGCCAGCAGCTTCGGGGAAGGGACCCACTACGAGCAGTACTTC.

This clonotype was detected ten times or more. The chain employs TRBV27 and TRBJ2-7; D gene unclear. V was clipped by 3 bases and J by 0 bases, with 3 bases between them. This CDR3 has 12 amino acids. CDR1 and CDR2 (germline): MNHEY, SMNVEV (reference sequence). This chain's CDR3 is CASSFFSYEQYF. The CDR3 region has the DNA TGTGCCAGCAGTTTCTTCTCCTACGAGCAGTACTTC.

Here the CDR3 reads CASSTPGARGTDTQYF. Written as DNA, the CDR3 is TGCGCCAGCAGCACCCCAGGGGCGAGGGGCACAGATACGCAGTATTTT. The chain employs TRBV4-3 and TRBJ2-3, with a possible D match to TRBD1 (6 bases). The length of the CDR3 is 16 residues. The V and J ends lost 5 bases and 1 base respectively, with 16 bases between them. The germline gives CDR1 LGHNA, CDR2 YSLEER.

In this sample, this clonotype turned up a few times. The chain combines TRBV7-9 with TRBJ2-4; TRBD1 aligns across 11 bases. V shed 5 bases, J shed 6 bases, and the junction held 6 bases outside the gene matches. CDR1 and CDR2 (germline): SEHNR, FQNEAQ (reference sequence). This CDR3 region has 15 residues. Here the CDR3 reads CASSLRGTGGNIQYF. CDR3 DNA sequence: TGTGCCAGCAGCCTCCGCGGGACAGGGGGAAACATTCAGTACTTC.

The J gene is TRBJ1-6, the V gene TRBV6-5; D ambiguous. Trimming removed 2 bases at V and 9 bases at J, with 8 bases between. This CDR3 contains 13 residues. Germline-derived CDR1 and CDR2 are MNHEY and SVGAGI. The CDR3 reads CASSYRVFSPLHF. The CDR3 DNA reads TGTGCCAGCAGTTACAGGGTTTTTTCACCCCTCCACTTT.

This clonotype was counted between two and nine times. The chain employs TRBV6-2 or TRBV6-3 and TRBJ1-1, with 7 positions matching TRBD1. The CDR3 has 17 residues. CDR1 is MNHEY, CDR2 SVGEGT, per germline. V trimming: 5 bases; J trimming: 0 bases; junction bases outside the gene matches: 12. CDR3 sequence: CASSTPSDRPMNTEAFF. Written as DNA, the CDR3 is TGTGCCAGCAGTACTCCCTCGGACAGGCCTATGAACACTGAAGCTTTCTTT.

On this clonotype: Its ends do not fully match the called genes, so a read error is possible. V usage is TRBV7-6 and J usage is TRBJ1-4, with a tentative D call TRBD1 (5 bases). CDR3 length: 13 residues. Germline V gives CDR1 SGHVS, CDR2 FNYEAQ. The CDR3 region is CASSLTGAHPPIF. The CDR3 DNA is TGTGCCAGCAGCTTAACCGGGGCCCACCCTCCGATTTTT.

The chain employs TRBV5-6 and TRBJ2-3; a possible D gene is TRBD1 (5 bases). V lost 0 bases, J lost 4 bases, and 9 bases lay in between. Germline-derived CDR1 and CDR2 are SGHDT and YYEEEE. The CDR3 is made up of 14 amino acids. CDR3 residues: CASSLGRVPDTQYF. The CDR3 DNA reads TGTGCCAGCAGCTTGGGCAGGGTCCCAGATACGCAGTATTTT.

V and J are TRBV7-2 and TRBJ1-4; D not certain. The CDR3 consists of 15 residues. Germline V gene sequence: CDR1 SGHTA, CDR2 FQGNSA. Between the trimmed V and J ends, which lost 0 bases and 2 bases, there was a span of 7 bases. The chain's CDR3 is CASSLAGPTNEKLFF. The CDR3 DNA follows: TGTGCCAGCAGCTTAGCAGGGCCTACTAATGAAAAACTGTTTTTT.

This clonotype was seen ten or more times. Written as DNA, the CDR3 is TGCGCCAGCAGCTCTTCCCAGGGCGCAACTAATGAAAAACTGTTTTTT. Residues: CASSSSQGATNEKLFF. The chain employs TRBV5-1 and TRBJ1-4; tentatively, D is TRBD1 (5 bases). Trimming removed 3 bases from V and 0 bases from J, with 12 bases in between. The CDR3 runs 16 residues. Germline V gene data show CDR1 as SGHRS and CDR2 as YFSETQ.

This clonotype was seen only a few times. The gene calls are TRBV7-2 and TRBJ2-5; tentatively, D is TRBD2 (6 bases). The CDR3 runs to 14 residues. Trimming pared 3 bases from V and 5 bases from J, leaving 13 bases between. Germline V lookup: CDR1 SGHTA, CDR2 FQGNSA. The CDR3: CASSFQRGGETQYF. The DNA for the CDR3 is TGTGCCAGCAGCTTTCAGCGCGGAGGGGAGACCCAGTACTTC.

With regard to this clonotype: As the CDR3 is not closed by the conserved phenylalanine or tryptophan, this likely results from a read error. V and J are TRBV10-3 and TRBJ2-5; 10 bases agree with TRBD2. With V trimmed by 5 bases and J by 4 bases, 1 base remained unmatched. Germline CDR1 and CDR2: ENHRY and SYGVKD. CDR3 length equals 13 residues. The CDR3 here is CAISLAGAETQYL. The CDR3 bases are TGTGCCATCAGTCTAGCGGGGGCAGAGACCCAGTACCTC.

This clonotype was seen at least ten times. The J gene is TRBJ1-1, the V gene TRBV19; D is unclear. CDR3 length: 13 amino acids. Trimming took off 3 bases at V and 1 base at J, with 6 bases between the two ends. CDR1 LNHDA and CDR2 SQIVND come from the germline V gene (reference sequence). Here the CDR3 reads CASSISGNTEAFF. The CDR3 nucleotides read TGTGCCAGTAGTATTTCTGGGAACACTGAAGCTTTCTTT.

This clonotype was observed a few times. This chain joins TRBV4-1 and TRBJ2-3; the D gene could be TRBD1 or TRBD2 (5 bases each). CDR3 length: 17 amino acids. Trimming took 1 base from V and 4 from J, leaving 18 bases between them. CDR1 and CDR2 from the germline V gene are MGHRA and YSYEKL. The CDR3 DNA follows: TGCGCCAGCAGCCAAGGGGACCATCACAGAAAGGCAGATACGCAGTATTTT. The encoded protein is CASSQGDHHRKADTQYF.

This clonotype came up a few times. The CDR3 here is CASSKGLADTDTQYF. The DNA for the CDR3 is TGCGCCAGCAGTAAGGGACTAGCGGACACAGATACGCAGTATTTT. The genes are TRBV5-1 and TRBJ2-3, with 11 bases aligning to TRBD2. Germline CDR1 and CDR2: SGHRS and YFSETQ. This CDR3 contains 15 residues. V was clipped by 5 bases and J by 2 bases; unmatched bases: 4. Full variable domain (remainder filled in from reference TRBV5-1 and TRBJ2-3): KAGVTQTPRYLIKTRGQQVTLSCSPISGHRSVSWYQQTPGQGLQFLFEYFSETQRNKGNFPGRFSGRQFSNSRSEMNVSTLELGDSALYLCASSKGLADTDTQYFGPGTRLTVL.

This clonotype was found a few times. The rearrangement joins TRBV7-9 to TRBJ2-3, with 12 positions matching TRBD2. J gave up 5 bases and V 5 bases, and 8 bases lay outside the gene matches. Germline V lookup: CDR1 SEHNR, CDR2 FQNEAQ (reference sequence). This CDR3 spans 16 amino acids. This CDR3 reads CASSRTTSGGRDTQYF. In DNA, the CDR3 is TGTGCCAGCAGCCGGACCACTAGCGGGGGGAGAGATACGCAGTATTTT.

This clonotype was seen only a few times. This sequence joins TRBV3-1 and TRBJ1-1; 10 bases align to TRBD1. The CDR3 runs to 14 residues. V dropped 4 bases and J dropped 4; count of bases not matched to a gene: 3. Germline CDR1 LGHDT, CDR2 YNNKEL (reference sequence). CDR3 loop: CASSLGTGATEAFF. CDR3 nucleotide sequence: TGTGCCAGCAGCCTCGGGACAGGGGCCACTGAAGCTTTCTTT.

CDR3 sequence reads: CASMGNGGNTIYF. The CDR3 nucleotides are TGTGCCAGCATGGGTAACGGTGGAAACACCATATATTTT. The chain couples TRBV12-3 or TRBV12-4 to TRBJ1-3; no clear D gene. The CDR3 extends over 13 amino acids. V was shortened by 7 bases and J by 3 bases, with 10 bases between the two germline ends.

The V gene is TRBV20-1, the J gene TRBJ1-2; D gene unclear. V was cut by 0 bases and J by 6 bases, with 8 bases left in between. CDR3 length: 12 amino acids. Germline V lookup: CDR1 DFQATT, CDR2 SNEGSKA (reference sequence). For the CDR3, the DNA is TGCAGTGCTAGAGATTACGGGAATGGCTACACCTTC. It codes for CSARDYGNGYTF.

This clonotype showed up just a few times. The rearrangement links TRBV6-5 to TRBJ1-2; 7 bases line up with TRBD1. Germline CDR1 and CDR2: MNHEY and SVGAGI. After removal of 6 bases from V and 0 bases from J, the junction contained 7 bases not matched to a gene. There are 15 residues in the CDR3. DNA for the CDR3: TGTGCCAGCAGAAACTCCGGGACAGCTAACTATGGCTACACCTTC. Protein product: CASRNSGTANYGYTF.

The rearrangement uses TRBV9 and TRBJ2-3; the D is unclear. Trimming left V 0 bases short and J 1 base short, with 6 bases between. In germline, CDR1 is SGDLS, CDR2 YYNGEE. This CDR3 spans 14 amino acids. CDR3 coding DNA: TGTGCCAGCAGCGTAGACGGACGCACAGATACGCAGTATTTT. Protein: CASSVDGRTDTQYF.